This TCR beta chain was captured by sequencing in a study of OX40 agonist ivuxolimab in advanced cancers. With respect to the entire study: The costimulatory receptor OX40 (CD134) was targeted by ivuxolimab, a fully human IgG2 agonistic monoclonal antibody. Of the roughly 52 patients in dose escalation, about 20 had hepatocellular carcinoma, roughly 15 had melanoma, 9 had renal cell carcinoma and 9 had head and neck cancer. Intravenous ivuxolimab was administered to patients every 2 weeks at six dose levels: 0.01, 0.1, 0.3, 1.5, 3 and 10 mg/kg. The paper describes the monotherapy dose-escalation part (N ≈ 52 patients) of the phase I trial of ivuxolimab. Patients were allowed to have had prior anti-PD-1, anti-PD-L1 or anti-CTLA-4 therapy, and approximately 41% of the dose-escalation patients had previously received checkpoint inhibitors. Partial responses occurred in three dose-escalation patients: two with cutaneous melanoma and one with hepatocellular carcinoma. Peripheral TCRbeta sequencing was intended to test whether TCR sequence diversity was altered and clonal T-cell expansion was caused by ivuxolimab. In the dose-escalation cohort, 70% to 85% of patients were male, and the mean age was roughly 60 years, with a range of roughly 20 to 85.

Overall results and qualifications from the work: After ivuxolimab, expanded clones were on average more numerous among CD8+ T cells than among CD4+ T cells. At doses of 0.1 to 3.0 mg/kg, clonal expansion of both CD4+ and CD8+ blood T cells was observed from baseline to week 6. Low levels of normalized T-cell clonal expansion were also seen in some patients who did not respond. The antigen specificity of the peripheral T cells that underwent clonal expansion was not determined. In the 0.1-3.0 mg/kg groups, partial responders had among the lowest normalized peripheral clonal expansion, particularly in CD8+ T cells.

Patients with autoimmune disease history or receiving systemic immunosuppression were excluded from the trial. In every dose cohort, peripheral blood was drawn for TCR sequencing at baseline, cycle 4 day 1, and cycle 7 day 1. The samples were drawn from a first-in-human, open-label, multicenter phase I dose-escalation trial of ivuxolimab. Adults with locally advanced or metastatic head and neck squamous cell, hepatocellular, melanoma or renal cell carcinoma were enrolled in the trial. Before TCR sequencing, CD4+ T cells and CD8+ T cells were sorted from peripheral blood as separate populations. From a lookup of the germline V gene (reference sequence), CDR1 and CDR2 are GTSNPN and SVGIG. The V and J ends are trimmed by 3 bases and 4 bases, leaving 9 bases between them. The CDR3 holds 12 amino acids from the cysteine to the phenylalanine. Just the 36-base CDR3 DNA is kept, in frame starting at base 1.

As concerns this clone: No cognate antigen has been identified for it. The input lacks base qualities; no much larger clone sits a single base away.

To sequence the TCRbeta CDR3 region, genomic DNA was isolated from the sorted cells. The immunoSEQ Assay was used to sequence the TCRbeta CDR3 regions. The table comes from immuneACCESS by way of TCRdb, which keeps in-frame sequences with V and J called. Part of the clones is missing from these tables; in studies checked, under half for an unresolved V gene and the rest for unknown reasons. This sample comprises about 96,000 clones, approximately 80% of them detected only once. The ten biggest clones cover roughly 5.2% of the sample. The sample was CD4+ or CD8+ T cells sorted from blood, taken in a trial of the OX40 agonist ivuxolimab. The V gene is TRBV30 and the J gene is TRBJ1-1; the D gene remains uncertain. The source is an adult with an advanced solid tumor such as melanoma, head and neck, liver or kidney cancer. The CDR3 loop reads CAWSPRPTEAFF. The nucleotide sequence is TGTGCCTGGAGCCCTCGCCCCACTGAAGCTTTCTTT.